This T cell receptor beta chain originates from a study of T cells in Graves' hyperthyroidism and ophthalmopathy. Disease duration was under 3 months in the ophthalmopathy patients, who also had a Clinical Activity Score of at least 3 and a NOSPECS grade of at least 4. V lost 2 bases and J lost 2, with 9 bases in between. Looked up from germline, CDR1 is MDHEN and CDR2 is SYDVKM. The CDR3 loop spans 14 amino acids. TCR beta CDR3 region amplification was performed from RNA transcripts. When the TCR CDR3 underwent first-round RT-PCR, the HTBI primer set was used. TCRdb re-analysed the multiplex PCR reads in MiXCR, keeping a single row per CDR3 protein. The table lists about half a million distinct CDR3 sequences, about 16% of them singletons. This clonotype was recorded at least ten times.

J is TRBJ1-2 and V is TRBV28; possibly TRBD1 for D (6 bases). Sequenced input: blood. The source is a woman in her twenties or thirties with Graves' ophthalmopathy. This CDR3 is CASSLGQGNYGYTF. CDR3 DNA: TGTGCCAGCAGTTTAGGGCAGGGGAACTATGGCTACACCTTC.